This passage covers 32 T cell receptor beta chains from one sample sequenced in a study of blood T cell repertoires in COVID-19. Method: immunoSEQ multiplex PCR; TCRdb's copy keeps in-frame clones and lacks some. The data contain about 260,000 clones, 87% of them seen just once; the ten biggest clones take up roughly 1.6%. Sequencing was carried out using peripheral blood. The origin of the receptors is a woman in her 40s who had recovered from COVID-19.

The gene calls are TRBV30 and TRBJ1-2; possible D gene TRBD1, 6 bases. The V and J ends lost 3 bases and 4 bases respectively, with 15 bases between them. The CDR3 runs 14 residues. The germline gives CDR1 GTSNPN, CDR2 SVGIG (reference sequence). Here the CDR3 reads CAWRGGAGGYGYTF. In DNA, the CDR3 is TGTGCCTGGAGAGGGGGGGCGGGCGGCTATGGCTACACCTTC.

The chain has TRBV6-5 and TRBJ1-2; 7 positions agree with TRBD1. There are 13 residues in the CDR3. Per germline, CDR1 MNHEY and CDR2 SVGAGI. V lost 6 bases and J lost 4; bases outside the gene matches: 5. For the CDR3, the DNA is TGTGCCAGCAGCTTCGACAGGGTCTATGGCTACACCTTC. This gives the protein CASSFDRVYGYTF.

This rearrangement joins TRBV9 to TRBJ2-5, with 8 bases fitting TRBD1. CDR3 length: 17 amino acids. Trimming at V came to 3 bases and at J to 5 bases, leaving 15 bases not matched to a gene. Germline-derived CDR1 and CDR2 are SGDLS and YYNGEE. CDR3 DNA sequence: TGTGCCAGCAGCGCCGGACAGGGTCGGTCTCATCGGGAGACCCAGTACTTC. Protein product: CASSAGQGRSHRETQYF. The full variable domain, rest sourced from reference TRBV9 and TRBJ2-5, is DSGVTQTPKHLITATGQRVTLRCSPRSGDLSVYWYQQSLDQGLQFLIQYYNGEERAKGNILERFSAQQFPDLHSELNLSSLELGDSALYFCASSAGQGRSHRETQYFGPGTRLLVL.

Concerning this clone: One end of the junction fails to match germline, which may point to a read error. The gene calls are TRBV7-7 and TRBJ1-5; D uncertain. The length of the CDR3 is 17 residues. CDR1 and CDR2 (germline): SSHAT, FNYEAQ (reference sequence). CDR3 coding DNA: TGTGCTAGCAGCTTGTTATCCAGGATATTCCAAAATCAGCCCCAGCATTTT. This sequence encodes CASSLLSRIFQNQPQHF.

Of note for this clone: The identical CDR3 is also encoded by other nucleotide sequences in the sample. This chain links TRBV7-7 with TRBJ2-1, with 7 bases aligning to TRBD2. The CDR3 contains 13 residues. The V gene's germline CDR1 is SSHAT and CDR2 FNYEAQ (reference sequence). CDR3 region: CASQHSGTNEQFF. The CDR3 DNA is TGTGCTAGCCAGCACAGCGGGACTAACGAGCAGTTCTTC.

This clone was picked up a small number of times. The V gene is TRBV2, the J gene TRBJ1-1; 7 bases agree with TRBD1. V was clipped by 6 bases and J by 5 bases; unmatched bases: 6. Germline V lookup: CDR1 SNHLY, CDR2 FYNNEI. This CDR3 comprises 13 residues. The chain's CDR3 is CASRDDRVTEAFF. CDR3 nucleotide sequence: TGTGCCAGCAGAGATGACAGGGTTACTGAAGCTTTCTTT. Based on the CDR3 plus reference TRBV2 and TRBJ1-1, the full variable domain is EPEVTQTPSHQVTQMGQEVILRCVPISNHLYFYWYRQILGQKVEFLVSFYNNEISEKSEIFDDQFSVERPDGSNFTLKIRSTKLEDSAMYFCASRDDRVTEAFFGQGTRLTVV.

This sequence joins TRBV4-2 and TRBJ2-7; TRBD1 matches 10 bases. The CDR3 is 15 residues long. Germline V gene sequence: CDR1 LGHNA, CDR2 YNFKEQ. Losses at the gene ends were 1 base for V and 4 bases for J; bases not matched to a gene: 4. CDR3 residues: CASSQGQGATYEQYF. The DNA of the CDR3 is TGTGCCAGCAGCCAAGGACAGGGGGCGACGTACGAGCAGTACTTC.

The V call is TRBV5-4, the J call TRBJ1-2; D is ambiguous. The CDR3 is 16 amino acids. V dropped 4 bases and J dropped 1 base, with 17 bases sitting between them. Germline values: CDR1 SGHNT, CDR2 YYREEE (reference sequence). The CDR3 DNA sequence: TGTGCCAGCAGCCCAACTGGAAACTATCTTAACTATGGCTACACCTTC. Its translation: CASSPTGNYLNYGYTF.

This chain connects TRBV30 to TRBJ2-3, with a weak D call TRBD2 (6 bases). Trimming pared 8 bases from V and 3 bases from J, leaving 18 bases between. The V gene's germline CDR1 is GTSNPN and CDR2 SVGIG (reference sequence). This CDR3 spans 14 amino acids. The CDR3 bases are TGTGCCGGAACGGGACTCTCGGCTACAGATACGCAGTATTTT. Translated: CAGTGLSATDTQYF. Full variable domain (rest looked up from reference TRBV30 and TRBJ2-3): SQTIHQWPATLVQPVGSPLSLECTVEGTSNPNLYWYRQAAGRGLQLLFYSVGIGQISSEVPQNLSASRPQDRQFILSSKKLLLSDSGFYLCAGTGLSATDTQYFGPGTRLTVL.

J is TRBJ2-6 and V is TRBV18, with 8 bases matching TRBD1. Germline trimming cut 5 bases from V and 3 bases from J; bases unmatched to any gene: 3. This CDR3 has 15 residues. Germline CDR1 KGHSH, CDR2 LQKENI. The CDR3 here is CASSATGVGANVLTF. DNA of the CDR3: TGTGCCAGCTCAGCGACAGGGGTTGGGGCCAACGTCCTGACTTTC.

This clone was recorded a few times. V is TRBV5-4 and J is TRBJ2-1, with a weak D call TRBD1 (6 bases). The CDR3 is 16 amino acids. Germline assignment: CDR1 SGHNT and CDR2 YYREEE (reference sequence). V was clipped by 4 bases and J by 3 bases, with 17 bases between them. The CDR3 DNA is TGTGCCAGCAGCGACCAAGGGGGTCCTTACTACAATGAGCAGTTCTTC. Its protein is CASSDQGGPYYNEQFF.

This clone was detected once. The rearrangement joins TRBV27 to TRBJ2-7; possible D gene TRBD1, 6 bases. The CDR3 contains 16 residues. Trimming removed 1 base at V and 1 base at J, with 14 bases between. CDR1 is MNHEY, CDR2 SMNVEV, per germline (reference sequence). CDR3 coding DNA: TGTGCCAGCAGTTTATTTGGGGGCCTAAGGTCCTACGAGCAGTACTTC. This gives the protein CASSLFGGLRSYEQYF.

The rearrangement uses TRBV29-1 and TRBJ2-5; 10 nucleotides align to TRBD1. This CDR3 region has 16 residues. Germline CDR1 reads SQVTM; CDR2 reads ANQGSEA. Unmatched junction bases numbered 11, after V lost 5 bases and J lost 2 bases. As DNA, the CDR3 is TGCAGCGTTCCGGCGCGGGGACAGGGGATGCAAGAGACCCAGTACTTC. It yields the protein CSVPARGQGMQETQYF.

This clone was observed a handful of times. The CDR3 DNA reads as TGTGCCAGCACTCCTGGGGCGCGGGGCACTGAAGCTTTCTTT. Protein product: CASTPGARGTEAFF. The V and J genes are TRBV6-5 and TRBJ1-1; perhaps TRBD1 as D (5 bases). The length of the CDR3 is 14 residues. Trimming left V 7 bases short and J 4 bases short, with 16 bases between. Germline-derived CDR1 and CDR2 are MNHEY and SVGAGI.

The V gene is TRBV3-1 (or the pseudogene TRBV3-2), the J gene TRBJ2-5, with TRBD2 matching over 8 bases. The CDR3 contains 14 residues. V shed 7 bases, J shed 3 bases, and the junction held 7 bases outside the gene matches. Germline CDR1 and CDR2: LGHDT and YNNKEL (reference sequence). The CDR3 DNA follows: TGTGCCAGCAACCGAGCGGGGGAGAAAGAGACCCAGTACTTC. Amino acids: CASNRAGEKETQYF.

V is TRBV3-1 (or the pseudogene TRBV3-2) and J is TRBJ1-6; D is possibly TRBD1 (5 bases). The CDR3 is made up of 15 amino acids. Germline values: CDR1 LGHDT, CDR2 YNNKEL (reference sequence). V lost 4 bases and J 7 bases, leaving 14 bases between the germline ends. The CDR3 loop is CASSRGGVENSPLHF. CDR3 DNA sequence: TGTGCCAGCAGCCGGGGGGGGGTGGAGAATTCACCCCTCCACTTT.

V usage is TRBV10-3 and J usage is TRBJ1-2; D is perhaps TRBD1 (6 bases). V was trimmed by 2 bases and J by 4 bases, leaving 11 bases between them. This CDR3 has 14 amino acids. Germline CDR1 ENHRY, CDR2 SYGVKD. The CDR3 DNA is TGTGCCATCAGTGAGGAGGACAGATCCTATGGCTACACCTTC. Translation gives CAISEEDRSYGYTF.

The CDR3, as DNA: TGTGCCAGCAGTACCCACAGGGGGGGGACTGAAGCTTTCTTT. This encodes CASSTHRGGTEAFF. The rearrangement uses TRBV6-2 or TRBV6-3 and TRBJ1-1, with TRBD1 identical over 8 bases. CDR1 is MNHEY and CDR2 is SVGEGT in the germline V gene. There are 14 residues in the CDR3. The trim removed 5 bases at V and 5 bases at J, leaving 7 bases unmatched.

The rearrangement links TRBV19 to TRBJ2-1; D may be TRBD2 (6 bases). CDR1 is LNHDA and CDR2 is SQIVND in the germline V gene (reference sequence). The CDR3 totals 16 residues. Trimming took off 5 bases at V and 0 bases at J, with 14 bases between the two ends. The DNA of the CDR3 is TGTGCCAGTAGTCCCCTCCGCGGGGTCTCCTACAATGAGCAGTTCTTC. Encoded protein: CASSPLRGVSYNEQFF.

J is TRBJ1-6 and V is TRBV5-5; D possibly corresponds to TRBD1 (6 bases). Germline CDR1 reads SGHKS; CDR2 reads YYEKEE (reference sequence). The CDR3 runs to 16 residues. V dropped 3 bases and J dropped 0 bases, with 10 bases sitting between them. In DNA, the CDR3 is TGTGCCAGCAGCTGGGGGGGCAGCTCCTATAATTCACCCCTCCACTTT. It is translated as CASSWGGSSYNSPLHF.

The CDR3 is CASSRTQDQPQHF. CDR3 nucleotides: TGTGCCAGCAGTCGGACACAAGATCAGCCCCAGCATTTT. The chain combines TRBV2 with TRBJ1-5; D is possibly TRBD1 (5 bases). Germline CDR1 and CDR2: SNHLY and FYNNEI. There are 13 residues in the CDR3. Trimming cost V 5 bases and J 5 bases, with 10 bases left between them.

The CDR3 DNA reads TGCGCCAGCAGCCAAGATCCCGGGACTAGCGGGGGACAGCAGTTCTTC. Its protein product is CASSQDPGTSGGQQFF. The chain employs TRBV4-1 and TRBJ2-1; 14 nucleotides align to TRBD2. V trimming: 0 bases; J trimming: 11 bases; junction bases outside the gene matches: 6. From germline, CDR1 is MGHRA and CDR2 YSYEKL. This CDR3 spans 16 amino acids.

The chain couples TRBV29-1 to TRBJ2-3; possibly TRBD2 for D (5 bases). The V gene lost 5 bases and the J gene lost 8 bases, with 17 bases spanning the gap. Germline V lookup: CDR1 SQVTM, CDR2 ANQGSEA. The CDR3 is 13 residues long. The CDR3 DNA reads TGCAGCGTTCTCGACGGAGGAGGAGGTACGCAGTATTTT. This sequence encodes CSVLDGGGGTQYF.

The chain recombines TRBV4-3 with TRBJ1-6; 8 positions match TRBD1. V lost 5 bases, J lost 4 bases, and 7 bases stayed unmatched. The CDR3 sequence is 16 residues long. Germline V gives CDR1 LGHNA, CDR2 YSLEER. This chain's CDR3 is CASSVRGQGYNSPLHF. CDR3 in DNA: TGCGCCAGCAGCGTACGAGGACAGGGTTATAATTCACCCCTCCACTTT.

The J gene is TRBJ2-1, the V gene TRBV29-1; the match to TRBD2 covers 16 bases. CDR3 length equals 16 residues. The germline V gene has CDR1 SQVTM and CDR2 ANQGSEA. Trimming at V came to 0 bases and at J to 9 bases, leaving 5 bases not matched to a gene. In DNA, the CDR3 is TGCAGCGTTGAAGATCGGGGACTAGCGGGGGGGATTGAGCAGTTCTTC. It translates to CSVEDRGLAGGIEQFF.

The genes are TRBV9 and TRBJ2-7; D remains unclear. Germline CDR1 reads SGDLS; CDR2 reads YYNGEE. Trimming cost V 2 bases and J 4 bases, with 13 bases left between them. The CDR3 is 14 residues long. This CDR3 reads CASSVQDLGYEQYF. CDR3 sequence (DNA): TGTGCCAGCAGCGTCCAGGATTTGGGTTACGAGCAGTACTTC.

CDR3 in amino acids: CASSIEAGGYNEQFF. The CDR3 bases are TGTGCCAGTAGTATAGAGGCAGGGGGCTACAATGAGCAGTTCTTC. The chain joins TRBV19 to TRBJ2-1; 7 positions agree with TRBD1. The CDR3 totals 15 residues. CDR1 and CDR2 from the germline V gene are LNHDA and SQIVND (reference sequence). V lost 0 bases and J lost 3; bases outside the gene matches: 2.

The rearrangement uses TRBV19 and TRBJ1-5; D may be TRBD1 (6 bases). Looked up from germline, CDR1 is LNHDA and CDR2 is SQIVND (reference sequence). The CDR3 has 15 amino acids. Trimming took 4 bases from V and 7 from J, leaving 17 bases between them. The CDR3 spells CASSTQEGGGQPQHF. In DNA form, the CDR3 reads TGTGCCAGTAGTACGCAGGAAGGGGGGGGGCAGCCCCAGCATTTT.

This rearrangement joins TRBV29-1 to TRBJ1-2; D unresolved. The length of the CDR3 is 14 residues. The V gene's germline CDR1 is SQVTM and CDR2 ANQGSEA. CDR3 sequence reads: CSTFSAGTNYGYTF. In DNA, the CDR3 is TGCAGTACATTTTCGGCAGGTACTAACTATGGCTACACCTTC.

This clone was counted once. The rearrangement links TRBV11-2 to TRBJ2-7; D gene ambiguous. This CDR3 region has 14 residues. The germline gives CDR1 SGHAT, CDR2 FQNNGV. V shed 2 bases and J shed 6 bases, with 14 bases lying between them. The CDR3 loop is CASSLRQVLLEQYF. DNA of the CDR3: TGTGCCAGCAGCTTACGGCAGGTCCTCCTCGAGCAGTACTTC.

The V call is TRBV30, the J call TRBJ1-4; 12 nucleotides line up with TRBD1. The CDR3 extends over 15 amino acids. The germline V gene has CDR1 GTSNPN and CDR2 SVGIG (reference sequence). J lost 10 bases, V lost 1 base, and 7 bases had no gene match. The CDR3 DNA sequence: TGTGCCTGGAGTGCCGGGGGGACAGGGGGCAGAAAACTGTTTTTT. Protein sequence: CAWSAGGTGGRKLFF.

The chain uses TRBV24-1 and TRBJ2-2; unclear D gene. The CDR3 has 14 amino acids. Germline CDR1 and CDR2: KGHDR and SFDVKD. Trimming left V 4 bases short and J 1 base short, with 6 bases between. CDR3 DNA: TGTGCCACCAGTGAGACGGGGAACACCGGGGAGCTGTTTTTT. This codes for CATSETGNTGELFF.